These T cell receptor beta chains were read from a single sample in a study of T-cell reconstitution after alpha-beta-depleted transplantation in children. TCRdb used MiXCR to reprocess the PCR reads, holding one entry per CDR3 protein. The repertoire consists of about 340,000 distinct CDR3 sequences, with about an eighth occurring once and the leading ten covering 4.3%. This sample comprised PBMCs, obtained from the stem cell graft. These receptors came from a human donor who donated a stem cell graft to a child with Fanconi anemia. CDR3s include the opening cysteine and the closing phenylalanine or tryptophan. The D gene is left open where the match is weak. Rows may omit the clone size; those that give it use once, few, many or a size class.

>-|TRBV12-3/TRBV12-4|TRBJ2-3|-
CASSFQGQVSDTQYF
TGTGCCAGCAGTTTTCAGGGCCAAGTATCGGATACGCAGTATTTT
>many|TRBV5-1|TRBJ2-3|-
CASRFGLHTDTQYF
TGCGCCAGCAGGTTTGGACTGCACACAGATACGCAGTATTTT
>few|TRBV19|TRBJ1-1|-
CASSILSKGTEAFF
TGTGCCAGTAGTATCCTGTCTAAGGGCACTGAAGCTTTCTTT
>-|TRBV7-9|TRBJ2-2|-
CASRRLGDTGELFF
TGTGCCAGCAGACGCCTGGGGGACACCGGGGAGCTGTTTTTT
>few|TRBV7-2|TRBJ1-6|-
CASSSSGFGNSPLHF
TGTGCCAGCAGCTCTTCAGGGTTTGGAAATTCACCCCTCCACTTT
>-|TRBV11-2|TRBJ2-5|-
CASSAAGVETQYF
TGTGCCAGCAGCGCGGCCGGGGTCGAGACCCAGTACTTC
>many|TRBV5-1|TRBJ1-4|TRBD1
CASSSRGGGEKLFF
TGCGCCAGCAGCTCCAGGGGGGGAGGTGAAAAACTGTTTTTT
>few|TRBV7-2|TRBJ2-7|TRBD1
CASSLVPGQGAYEQYF
TGTGCCAGCAGCTTAGTACCGGGACAGGGGGCCTACGAGCAGTACTTC
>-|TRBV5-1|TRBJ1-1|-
CASSLSQGSNTEAFF
TGCGCCAGCAGCTTGAGCCAGGGATCGAACACTGAAGCTTTCTTT
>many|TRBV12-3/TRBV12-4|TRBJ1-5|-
CASSLALGRGSQPQHF
TGTGCCAGCAGTTTAGCGCTGGGAAGGGGCAGTCAGCCCCAGCATTTT
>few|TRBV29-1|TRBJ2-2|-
CSVSHRVNTGELFF
TGCAGCGTTTCTCACAGGGTAAACACCGGGGAGCTGTTTTTT
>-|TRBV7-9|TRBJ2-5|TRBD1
CASSFRDSQETQYF
TGTGCCAGCAGCTTCCGGGACAGCCAAGAGACCCAGTACTTC
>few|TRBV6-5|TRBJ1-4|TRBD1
CASSWTGQSNEKLFF
TGTGCCAGCAGTTGGACAGGGCAGTCTAATGAAAAACTGTTTTTT
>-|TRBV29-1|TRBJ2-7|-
CSVWQGSPYEQYF
TGCAGCGTTTGGCAGGGGAGCCCCTACGAGCAGTACTTC
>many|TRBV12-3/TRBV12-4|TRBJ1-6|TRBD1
CASSLTGVNSPLHF
TGTGCCAGCAGCCTGACAGGGGTCAATTCACCCCTCCACTTT
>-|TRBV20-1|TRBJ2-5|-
CSARSGVVSGTQYF
TGCAGTGCTAGATCCGGCGTTGTATCGGGGACCCAGTACTTC
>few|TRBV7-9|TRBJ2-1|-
CASSAGTVSSYNEQFF
TGTGCCAGCAGCGCGGGGACTGTCAGCTCCTACAATGAGCAGTTCTTC
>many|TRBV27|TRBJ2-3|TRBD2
CASSPSGGDHTDTQYF
TGTGCCAGCAGTCCGTCGGGGGGGGACCACACAGATACGCAGTATTTT
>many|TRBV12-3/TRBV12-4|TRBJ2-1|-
CASSSADNEQFF
TGTGCCAGCAGTTCCGCCGACAATGAGCAGTTCTTC
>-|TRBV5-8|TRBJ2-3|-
CASTTVWQVSTDTQYF
TGTGCCAGCACCACCGTATGGCAGGTTAGCACAGATACGCAGTATTTT
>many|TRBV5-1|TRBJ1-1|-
CASSLGTTEAFF
TGCGCCAGCAGCTTGGGGACCACTGAAGCTTTCTTT
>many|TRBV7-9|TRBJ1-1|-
CASSYGPTEAFF
TGTGCCAGCAGCTACGGACCCACTGAAGCTTTCTTT
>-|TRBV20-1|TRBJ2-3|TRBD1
CSATSHRGMGDTQYF
TGCAGTGCAACCTCACACAGGGGAATGGGGGATACGCAGTATTTT
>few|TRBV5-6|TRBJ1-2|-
CASSFSVAEIYGYTF
TGTGCCAGCAGCTTTTCGGTGGCTGAAATCTATGGCTACACCTTC
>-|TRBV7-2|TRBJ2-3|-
CASSSRPITSDTQYF
TGTGCCAGCAGCTCTCGACCAATTACTTCAGATACGCAGTATTTT
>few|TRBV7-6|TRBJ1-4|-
CASSSGRARSEKLFF
TGTGCCAGCAGCTCTGGACGAGCTAGGAGTGAAAAACTGTTTTTT
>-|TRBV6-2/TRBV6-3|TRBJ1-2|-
CASNPQRGAEGYTF
TGTGCCAGCAACCCCCAGCGGGGCGCAGAAGGCTACACCTTC
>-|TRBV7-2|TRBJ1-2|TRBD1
CASSSDRGFIFYGYTF
TGTGCCAGCAGCTCGGACAGGGGGTTTATCTTCTATGGCTACACCTTC
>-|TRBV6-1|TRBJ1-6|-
CASSNDGVNSPLHF
TGTGCCAGCAGCAACGACGGGGTTAATTCACCCCTCCACTTT
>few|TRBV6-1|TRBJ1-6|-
CASSTYRGQNSPLHF
TGTGCCAGCAGTACCTATCGGGGGCAGAATTCACCCCTCCACTTT
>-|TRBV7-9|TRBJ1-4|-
CASSPAGGEKLIF
TGTGCCAGCAGCCCCGCGGGGGGGGAAAAACTGATTTTT
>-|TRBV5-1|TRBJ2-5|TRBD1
CASSLQGRETQYF
TGCGCCAGCAGCTTACAGGGGAGAGAGACCCAGTACTTC
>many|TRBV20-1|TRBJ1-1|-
CSATPRNTEAFF
TGCAGTGCTACACCAAGGAACACTGAAGCTTTCTTT
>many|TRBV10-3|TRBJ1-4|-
CAIKGERGDEKLFF
TGTGCCATCAAGGGTGAGAGGGGTGACGAAAAACTGTTTTTT
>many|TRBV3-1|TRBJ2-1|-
CASSQSNLNNEQFF
TGTGCCAGCAGCCAGTCGAACCTCAACAATGAGCAGTTCTTC
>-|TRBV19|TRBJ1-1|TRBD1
CASRGGTGGGFEAFF
TGTGCCAGTAGAGGAGGGACAGGGGGTGGATTTGAAGCTTTCTTT
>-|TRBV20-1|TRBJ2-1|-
CSARPGTAPNNEQFF
TGCAGTGCCCGCCCCGGGACGGCACCCAACAATGAGCAGTTCTTC
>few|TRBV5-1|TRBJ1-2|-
CASSTRPAGATGYGYTF
TGCGCCAGCAGCACCCGACCGGCAGGCGCCACTGGGTATGGCTACACCTTC
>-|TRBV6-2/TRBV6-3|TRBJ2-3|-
CASLSDGADTQYF
TGTGCCAGCCTATCAGACGGAGCAGATACGCAGTATTTT
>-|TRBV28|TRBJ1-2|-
CASSLMFVGQGYTF
TGTGCCAGCAGTTTAATGTTCGTTGGACAGGGCTACACCTTC
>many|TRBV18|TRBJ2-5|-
CASSSVFEVETQYF
TGTGCCAGCTCATCTGTCTTTGAGGTTGAGACCCAGTACTTC
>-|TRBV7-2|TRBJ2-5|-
CASSSWGFEETQYF
TGTGCCAGCAGCTCTTGGGGGTTTGAGGAGACCCAGTACTTC
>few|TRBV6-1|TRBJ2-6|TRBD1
CASSPTTGNGANVLTF
TGTGCCAGCAGTCCCACGACAGGGAATGGGGCCAACGTCCTGACTTTC
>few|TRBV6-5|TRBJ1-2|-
CASSSREGTSRFYGYTF
TGTGCCAGCAGTTCTAGGGAGGGGACTTCGCGCTTCTATGGCTACACCTTC
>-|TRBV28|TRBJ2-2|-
CASSFQKTVLTGELFF
TGTGCCAGCAGTTTTCAGAAGACAGTCCTCACCGGGGAGCTGTTTTTT
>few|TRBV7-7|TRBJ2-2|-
CASSLNGNPGELFF
TGTGCCAGCAGCCTAAATGGTAATCCCGGGGAGCTGTTTTTT
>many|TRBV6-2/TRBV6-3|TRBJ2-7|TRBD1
CASSPFGQGYYEQYF
TGTGCCAGCAGTCCCTTCGGACAGGGATATTACGAGCAGTACTTC
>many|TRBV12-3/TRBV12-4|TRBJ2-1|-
CASSLISEQFF
TGTGCCAGCAGTTTAATAAGTGAGCAGTTCTTC
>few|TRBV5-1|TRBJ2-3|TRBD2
CASSLVPSGGDTDTQYF
TGCGCCAGCAGCTTGGTCCCTAGCGGGGGGGACACAGATACGCAGTATTTT
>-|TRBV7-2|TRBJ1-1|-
CASSPTPGLWNTEAFF
TGTGCCAGCAGTCCCACTCCGGGACTCTGGAACACTGAAGCTTTCTTT
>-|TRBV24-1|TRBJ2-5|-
CATSDEKEIRETQYF
TGTGCCACCAGTGATGAAAAAGAGATCCGAGAGACCCAGTACTTC
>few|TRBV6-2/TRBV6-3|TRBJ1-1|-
CASSYGGNTEAFF
TGTGCCAGCAGTTACGGGGGTAACACTGAAGCTTTCTTT
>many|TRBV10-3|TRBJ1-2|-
CAISEMDRAGYTF
TGTGCCATCAGTGAGATGGACAGAGCTGGCTACACCTTC
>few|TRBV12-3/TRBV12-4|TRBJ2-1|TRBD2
CASFKGLAYPNEQFF
TGTGCCAGCTTCAAAGGACTAGCATACCCCAATGAGCAGTTCTTC
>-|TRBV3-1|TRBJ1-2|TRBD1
CASSLLSGTGDGYTF
TGTGCCAGCAGCCTCTTGTCCGGGACAGGGGACGGCTACACCTTC